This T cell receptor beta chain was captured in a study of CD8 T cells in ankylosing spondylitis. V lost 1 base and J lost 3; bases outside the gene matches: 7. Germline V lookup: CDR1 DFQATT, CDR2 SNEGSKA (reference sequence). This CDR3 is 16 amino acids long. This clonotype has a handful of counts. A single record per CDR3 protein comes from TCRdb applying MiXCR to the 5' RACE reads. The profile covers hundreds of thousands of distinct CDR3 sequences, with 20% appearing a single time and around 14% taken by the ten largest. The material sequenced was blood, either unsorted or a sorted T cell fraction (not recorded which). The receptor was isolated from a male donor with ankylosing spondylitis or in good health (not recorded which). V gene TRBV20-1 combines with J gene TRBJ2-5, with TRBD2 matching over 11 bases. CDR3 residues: CSARVPTSGVEETQYF. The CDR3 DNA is TGCAGTGCTAGAGTTCCGACTAGCGGGGTAGAAGAGACCCAGTACTTC.